The sequence of this T cell receptor beta chain was determined in a study of blood T cell repertoires in COVID-19. Whole-study context: Researchers got acute and convalescent COVID-19 samples from the United States, Italy and Spain.

Original handling: It was from reference gene primer amplification that nucleated cell counts were estimated. Libraries were prepared by immunoSEQ multiplex PCR; TCRdb keeps only in-frame clonotypes and omits some of them. V, J and clone size were drawn from that table, and D and trimming were deduced from the DNA. The sample lists more than 90,000 clones, about three quarters occurring once. CDR3 size: 16 residues. V was pared by 2 bases and J by 6 bases, with 12 bases of the junction left unmatched. Germline V gene sequence: CDR1 SGHTA, CDR2 FQGNSA. The J gene is TRBJ1-2, the V gene TRBV7-2, with 7 positions matching TRBD1. The source material was peripheral blood. This clonotype was sampled from a man aged 70-80 years with acute or convalescent COVID-19. In nucleotides, the CDR3 is TGTGCCAGCAGCTTACAGGGGGACTTCACCACCCATGGCTACACCTTC. It translates to CASSLQGDFTTHGYTF.